These 3 T cell receptor beta chains originate from one sample sequenced in a study of blood T cell repertoires in COVID-19. Data came from immunoSEQ multiplex PCR; TCRdb stores just in-frame clones and leaves some out. Of 200,000 to 250,000 clones in the sample, about nine tenths were seen once. Sequenced input: PBMCs or T cells enriched from blood (not recorded which). The source is a man aged 18 to 30 with acute COVID-19.

The chain recombines TRBV7-9 with TRBJ2-3; D uncertain. Germline loops: CDR1 SEHNR, CDR2 FQNEAQ (reference sequence). The CDR3 length is 13 residues. V gave up 7 bases and J gave up 0 bases, with 8 bases separating them. The CDR3 spells CASTDKSTDTQYF. For the CDR3, the DNA is TGTGCCAGCACCGACAAGAGCACAGATACGCAGTATTTT.

The chain recombines TRBV10-2 with TRBJ2-1; 12 bases map to TRBD2. V lost 0 bases and J lost 4; bases outside the gene matches: 4. The germline gives CDR1 WSHSY, CDR2 SAAADI. The CDR3 spans 17 residues. This CDR3 reads CASSESGTSGLYNEQFF. The DNA of the CDR3 is TGCGCCAGCAGTGAGTCGGGGACTAGCGGGCTATACAATGAGCAGTTCTTC.

This chain uses TRBV9 with TRBJ2-3; 11 bases are shared with TRBD2. The V and J ends lost 3 bases and 4 bases, in that order; junction bases with no gene match: 4. Germline-derived CDR1 and CDR2 are SGDLS and YYNGEE. This CDR3 is built from 15 residues. CDR3 sequence reads: CASSDTSGGPDTQYF. The CDR3 coding sequence is TGTGCCAGCAGCGATACTAGCGGGGGACCAGATACGCAGTATTTT. Full variable domain (remainder filled in from reference TRBV9 and TRBJ2-3): DSGVTQTPKHLITATGQRVTLRCSPRSGDLSVYWYQQSLDQGLQFLIQYYNGEERAKGNILERFSAQQFPDLHSELNLSSLELGDSALYFCASSDTSGGPDTQYFGPGTRLTVL.